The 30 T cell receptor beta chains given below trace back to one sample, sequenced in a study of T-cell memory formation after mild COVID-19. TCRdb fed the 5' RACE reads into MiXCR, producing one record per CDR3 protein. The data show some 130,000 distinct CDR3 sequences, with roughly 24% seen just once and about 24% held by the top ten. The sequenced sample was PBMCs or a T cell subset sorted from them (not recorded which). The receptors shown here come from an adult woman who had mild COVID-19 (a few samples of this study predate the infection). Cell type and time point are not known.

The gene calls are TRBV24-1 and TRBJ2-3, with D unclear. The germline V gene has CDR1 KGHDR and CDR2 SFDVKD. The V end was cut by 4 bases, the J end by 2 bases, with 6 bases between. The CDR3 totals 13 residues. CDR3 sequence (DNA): TGTGCCACCAGTGACACCTTCACAGATACGCAGTATTTT. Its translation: CATSDTFTDTQYF.

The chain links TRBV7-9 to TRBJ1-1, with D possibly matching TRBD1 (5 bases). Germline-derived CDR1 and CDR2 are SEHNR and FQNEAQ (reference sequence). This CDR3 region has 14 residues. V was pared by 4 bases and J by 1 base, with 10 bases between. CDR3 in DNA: TGTGCCAGCAGCTCTTTCCAGGGGAACACTGAAGCTTTCTTT. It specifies CASSSFQGNTEAFF.

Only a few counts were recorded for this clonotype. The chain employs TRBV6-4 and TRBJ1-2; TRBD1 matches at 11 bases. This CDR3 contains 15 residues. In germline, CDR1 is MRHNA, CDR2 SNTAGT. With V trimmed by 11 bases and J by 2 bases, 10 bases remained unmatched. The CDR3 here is CARRGQGERNYGYTF. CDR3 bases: TGTGCCCGAAGGGGACAGGGGGAGAGGAACTATGGCTACACCTTC.

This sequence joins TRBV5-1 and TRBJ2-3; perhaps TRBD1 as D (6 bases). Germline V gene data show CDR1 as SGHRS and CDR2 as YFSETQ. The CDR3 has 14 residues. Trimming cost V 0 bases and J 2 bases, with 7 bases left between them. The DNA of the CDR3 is TGCGCCAGCAGCTTGGACAGGGACACAGATACGCAGTATTTT. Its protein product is CASSLDRDTDTQYF.

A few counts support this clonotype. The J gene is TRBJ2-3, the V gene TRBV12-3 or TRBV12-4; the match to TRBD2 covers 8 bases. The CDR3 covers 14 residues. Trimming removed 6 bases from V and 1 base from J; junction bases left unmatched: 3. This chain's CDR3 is CASSMTSGTDTQYF. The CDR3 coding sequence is TGTGCCAGCAGCATGACTAGCGGCACAGATACGCAGTATTTT.

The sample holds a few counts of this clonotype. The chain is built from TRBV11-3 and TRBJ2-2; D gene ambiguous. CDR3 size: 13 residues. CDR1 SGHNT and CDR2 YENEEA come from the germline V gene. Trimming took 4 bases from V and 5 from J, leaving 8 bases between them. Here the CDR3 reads CASSWGRTGELFF. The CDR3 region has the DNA TGTGCCAGCAGCTGGGGTCGAACCGGGGAGCTGTTTTTT.

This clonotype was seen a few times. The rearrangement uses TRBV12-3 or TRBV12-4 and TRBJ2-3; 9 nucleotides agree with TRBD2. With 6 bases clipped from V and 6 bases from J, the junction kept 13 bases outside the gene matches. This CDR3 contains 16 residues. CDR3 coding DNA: TGTGCCAGCAGCCGCCCGACTAGCGGCCTAGGGGATACGCAGTATTTT. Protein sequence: CASSRPTSGLGDTQYF.

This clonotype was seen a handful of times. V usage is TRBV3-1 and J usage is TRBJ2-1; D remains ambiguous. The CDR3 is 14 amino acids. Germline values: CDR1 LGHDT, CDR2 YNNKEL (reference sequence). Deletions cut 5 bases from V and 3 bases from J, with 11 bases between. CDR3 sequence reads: CASSADVNYNEQFF. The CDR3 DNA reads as TGTGCCAGCAGCGCAGATGTTAACTACAATGAGCAGTTCTTC.

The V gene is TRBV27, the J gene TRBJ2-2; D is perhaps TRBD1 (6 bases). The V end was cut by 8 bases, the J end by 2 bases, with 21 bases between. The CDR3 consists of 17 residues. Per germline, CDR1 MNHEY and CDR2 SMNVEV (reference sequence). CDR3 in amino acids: CASRAQVGALNTGELFF. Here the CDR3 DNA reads TGTGCCAGCCGTGCCCAGGTGGGGGCGCTTAACACCGGGGAGCTGTTTTTT.

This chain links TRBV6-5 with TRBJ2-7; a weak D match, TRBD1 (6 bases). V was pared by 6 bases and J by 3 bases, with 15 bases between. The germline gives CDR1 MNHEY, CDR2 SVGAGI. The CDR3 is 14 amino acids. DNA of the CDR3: TGTGCCAGCAGCCCATCAGGGGACCTCTACGAGCAGTACTTC. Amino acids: CASSPSGDLYEQYF.

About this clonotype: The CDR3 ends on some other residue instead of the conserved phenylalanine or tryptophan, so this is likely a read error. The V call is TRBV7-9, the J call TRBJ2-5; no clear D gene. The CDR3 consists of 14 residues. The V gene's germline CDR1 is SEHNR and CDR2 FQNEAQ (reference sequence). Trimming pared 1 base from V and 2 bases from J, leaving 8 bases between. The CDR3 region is CASSLDVSQETQYL. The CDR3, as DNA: TGTGCCAGCAGCTTAGATGTCAGTCAAGAGACCCAGTACTTA.

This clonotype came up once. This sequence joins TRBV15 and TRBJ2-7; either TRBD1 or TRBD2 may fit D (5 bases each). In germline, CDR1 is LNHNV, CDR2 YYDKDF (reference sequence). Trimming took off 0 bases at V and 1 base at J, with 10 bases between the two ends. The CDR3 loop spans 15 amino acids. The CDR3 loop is CATSRDLGTSYEQYF. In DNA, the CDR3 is TGTGCCACCAGCAGAGATCTCGGGACGTCCTACGAGCAGTACTTC.

The CDR3 loop is CASSSGTSVSDTQYF. Written as DNA, the CDR3 is TGTGCCAGCAGCTCCGGGACTAGCGTCTCAGATACGCAGTATTTT. This rearrangement joins TRBV7-3 to TRBJ2-3, with 10 bases identical to TRBD2. CDR3 length: 15 residues. V was clipped by 4 bases and J by 4 bases; unmatched bases: 5. Per germline, CDR1 SGHTA and CDR2 FQGTGA. Variable domain in full (rest from reference TRBV7-3 and TRBJ2-3): GAGVSQTPSNKVTEKGKYVELRCDPISGHTALYWYRQSLGQGPEFLIYFQGTGAADDSGLPNDRFFAVRPEGSVSTLKIQRTERGDSAVYLCASSSGTSVSDTQYFGPGTRLTVL.

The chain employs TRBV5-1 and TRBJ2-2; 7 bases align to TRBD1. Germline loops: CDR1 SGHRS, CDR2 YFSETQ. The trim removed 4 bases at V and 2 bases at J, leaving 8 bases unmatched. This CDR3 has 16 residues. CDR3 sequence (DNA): TGCGCCAGCAGCCCAGAGTGGACAGGCAACACCGGGGAGCTGTTTTTT. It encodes CASSPEWTGNTGELFF.

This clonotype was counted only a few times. The CDR3, as DNA: TGTGCCAGCAGCCTTGGCCGGATGACAGGTCCCTCTGACGAGCAGTACTTC. As protein: CASSLGRMTGPSDEQYF. The chain combines TRBV28 with TRBJ2-7; D might be TRBD1 (6 bases). Trimming left V 6 bases short and J 5 bases short, with 26 bases between. Per germline, CDR1 MDHEN and CDR2 SYDVKM. This CDR3 comprises 17 residues.

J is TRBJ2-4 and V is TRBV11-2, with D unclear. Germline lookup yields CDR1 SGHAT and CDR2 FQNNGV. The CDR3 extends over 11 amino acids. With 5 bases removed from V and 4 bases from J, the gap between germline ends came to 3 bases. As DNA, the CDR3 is TGTGCCAGCAGCCGAAAAAACATTCAGTACTTC. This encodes CASSRKNIQYF. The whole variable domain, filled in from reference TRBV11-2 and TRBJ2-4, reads EAGVAQSPRYKIIEKRQSVAFWCNPISGHATLYWYQQILGQGPKLLIQFQNNGVVDDSQLPKDRFSAERLKGVDSTLKIQPAKLEDSAVYLCASSRKNIQYFGAGTRLSVL.

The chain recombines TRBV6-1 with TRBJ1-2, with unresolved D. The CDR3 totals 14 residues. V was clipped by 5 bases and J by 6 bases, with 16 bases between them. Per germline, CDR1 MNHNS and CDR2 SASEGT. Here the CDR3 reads CASSPPSHRHGYTF. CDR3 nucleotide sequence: TGTGCCAGCAGTCCCCCTTCCCATCGCCATGGCTACACCTTC.

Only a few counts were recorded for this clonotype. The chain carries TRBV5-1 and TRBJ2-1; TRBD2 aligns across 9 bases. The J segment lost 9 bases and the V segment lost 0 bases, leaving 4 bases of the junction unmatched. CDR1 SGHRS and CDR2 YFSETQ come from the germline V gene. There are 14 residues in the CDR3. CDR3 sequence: CASSLGGGAVEQFF. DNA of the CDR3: TGCGCCAGCAGCTTGGGCGGGGGGGCCGTTGAGCAGTTCTTC. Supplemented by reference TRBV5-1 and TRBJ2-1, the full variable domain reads KAGVTQTPRYLIKTRGQQVTLSCSPISGHRSVSWYQQTPGQGLQFLFEYFSETQRNKGNFPGRFSGRQFSNSRSEMNVSTLELGDSALYLCASSLGGGAVEQFFGPGTRLTVL.

CDR3: CASSPYRGDTQYF. Written as DNA, the CDR3 is TGTGCCAGCAGCCCCTACAGGGGAGATACGCAGTATTTT. The chain recombines TRBV7-9 with TRBJ2-3, with 7 positions matching TRBD1. Germline V CDR1 and CDR2: SEHNR, FQNEAQ (reference sequence). The CDR3 runs to 13 residues. V shed 5 bases, J shed 5 bases, and the junction held 4 bases outside the gene matches.

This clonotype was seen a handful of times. The CDR3 bases are TGCGCCAGCAGCCAATGGCCGGGTAATGAGCAGTTCTTC. Translated, it gives CASSQWPGNEQFF. The chain joins TRBV4-3 to TRBJ2-1; D gene unclear. V was pared by 2 bases and J by 7 bases, with 9 bases between. Germline V CDR1 and CDR2: LGHNA, YSLEER. The length of the CDR3 is 13 residues.

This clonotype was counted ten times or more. This chain's CDR3 is CASSPQTQYF. The CDR3 DNA is TGTGCCAGCAGCCCTCAGACCCAGTACTTC. The V gene is TRBV7-8, the J gene TRBJ2-5; unclear D gene. Trimming stripped 5 bases from V and 6 bases from J, with 4 bases between. Per germline, CDR1 SGHVS and CDR2 FQNEAQ. This CDR3 is 10 amino acids long. Full variable domain (rest looked up from reference TRBV7-8 and TRBJ2-5): GAGVSQSPRYKVAKRGQDVALRCDPISGHVSLFWYQQALGQGPEFLTYFQNEAQLDKSGLPSDRFFAERPEGSVSTLKIQRTQQEDSAVYLCASSPQTQYFGPGTRLLVL.

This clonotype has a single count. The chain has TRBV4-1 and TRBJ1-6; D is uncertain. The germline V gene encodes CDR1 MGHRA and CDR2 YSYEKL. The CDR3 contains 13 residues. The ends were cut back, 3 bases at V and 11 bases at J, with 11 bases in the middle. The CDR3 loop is CASSQDRAAPLHF. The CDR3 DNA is TGCGCCAGCAGCCAGGATAGGGCCGCACCCCTCCACTTT.

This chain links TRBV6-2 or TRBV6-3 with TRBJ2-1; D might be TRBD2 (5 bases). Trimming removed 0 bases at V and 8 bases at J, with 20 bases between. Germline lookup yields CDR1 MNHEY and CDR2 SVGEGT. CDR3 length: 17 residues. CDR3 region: CASSYSMYPGRYDEQFF. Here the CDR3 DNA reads TGTGCCAGCAGTTACTCGATGTACCCGGGAAGGTACGATGAGCAGTTCTTC.

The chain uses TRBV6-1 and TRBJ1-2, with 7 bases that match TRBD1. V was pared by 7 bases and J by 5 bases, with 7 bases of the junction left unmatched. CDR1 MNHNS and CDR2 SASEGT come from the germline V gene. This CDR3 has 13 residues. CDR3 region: CASNPTGAYGYTF. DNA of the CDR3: TGTGCCAGCAACCCAACAGGGGCTTATGGCTACACCTTC.

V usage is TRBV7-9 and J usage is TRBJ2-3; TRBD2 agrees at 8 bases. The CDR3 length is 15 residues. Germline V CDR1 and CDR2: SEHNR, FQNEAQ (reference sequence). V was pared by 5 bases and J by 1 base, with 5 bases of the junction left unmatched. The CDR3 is CASSLPTSGTDTQYF. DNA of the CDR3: TGTGCCAGCAGCCTCCCGACTAGCGGCACAGATACGCAGTATTTT.

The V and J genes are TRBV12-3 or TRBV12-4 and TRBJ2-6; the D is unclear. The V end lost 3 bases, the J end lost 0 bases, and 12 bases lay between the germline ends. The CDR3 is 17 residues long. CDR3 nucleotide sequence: TGTGCCAGCAGTTTTTCACAGATAAGCTCTGGGGCCAACGTCCTGACTTTC. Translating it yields CASSFSQISSGANVLTF.

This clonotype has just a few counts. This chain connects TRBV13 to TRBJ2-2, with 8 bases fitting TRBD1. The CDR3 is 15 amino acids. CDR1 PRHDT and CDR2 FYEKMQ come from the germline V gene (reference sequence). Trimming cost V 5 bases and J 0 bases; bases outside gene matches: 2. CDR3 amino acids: CASSIQGANTGELFF. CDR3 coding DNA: TGTGCCAGCAGCATACAGGGGGCGAACACCGGGGAGCTGTTTTTT.

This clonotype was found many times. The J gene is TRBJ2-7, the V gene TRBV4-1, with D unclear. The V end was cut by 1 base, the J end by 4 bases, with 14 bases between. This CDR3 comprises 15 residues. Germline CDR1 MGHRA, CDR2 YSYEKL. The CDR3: CASSQGLRLDYEQYF. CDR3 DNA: TGCGCCAGCAGCCAAGGATTGAGGCTAGATTACGAGCAGTACTTC.

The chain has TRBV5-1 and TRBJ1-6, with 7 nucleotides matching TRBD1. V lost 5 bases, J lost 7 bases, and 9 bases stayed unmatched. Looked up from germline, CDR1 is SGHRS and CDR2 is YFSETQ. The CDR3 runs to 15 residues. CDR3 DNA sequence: TGCGCCAGCAGTTCCTGGACAGGAGAAAATTCACCCCTCCACTTT. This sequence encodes CASSSWTGENSPLHF.

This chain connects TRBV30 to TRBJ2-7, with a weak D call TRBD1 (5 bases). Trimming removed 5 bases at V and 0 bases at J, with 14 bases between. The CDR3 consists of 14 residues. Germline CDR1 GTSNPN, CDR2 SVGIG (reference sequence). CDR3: CAWGRTWDSYEQYF. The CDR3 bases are TGTGCCTGGGGCCGGACATGGGACTCCTACGAGCAGTACTTC. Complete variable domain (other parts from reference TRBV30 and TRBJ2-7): SQTIHQWPATLVQPVGSPLSLECTVEGTSNPNLYWYRQAAGRGLQLLFYSVGIGQISSEVPQNLSASRPQDRQFILSSKKLLLSDSGFYLCAWGRTWDSYEQYFGPGTRLTVT.